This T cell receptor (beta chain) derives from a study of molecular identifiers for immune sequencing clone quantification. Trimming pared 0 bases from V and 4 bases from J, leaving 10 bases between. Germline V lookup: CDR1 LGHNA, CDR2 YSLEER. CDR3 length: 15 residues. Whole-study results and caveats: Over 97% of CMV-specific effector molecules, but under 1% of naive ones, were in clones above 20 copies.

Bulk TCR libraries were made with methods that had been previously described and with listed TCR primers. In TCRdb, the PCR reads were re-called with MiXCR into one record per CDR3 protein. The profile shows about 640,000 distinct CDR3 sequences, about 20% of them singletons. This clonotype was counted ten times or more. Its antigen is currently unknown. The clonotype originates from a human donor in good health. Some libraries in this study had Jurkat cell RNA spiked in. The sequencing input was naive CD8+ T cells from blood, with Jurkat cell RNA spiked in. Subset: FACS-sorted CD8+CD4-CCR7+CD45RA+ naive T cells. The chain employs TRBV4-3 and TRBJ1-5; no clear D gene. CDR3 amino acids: CASSQDRSENQPQHF. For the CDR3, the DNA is TGCGCCAGCAGCCAAGATCGGAGTGAGAATCAGCCCCAGCATTTT.